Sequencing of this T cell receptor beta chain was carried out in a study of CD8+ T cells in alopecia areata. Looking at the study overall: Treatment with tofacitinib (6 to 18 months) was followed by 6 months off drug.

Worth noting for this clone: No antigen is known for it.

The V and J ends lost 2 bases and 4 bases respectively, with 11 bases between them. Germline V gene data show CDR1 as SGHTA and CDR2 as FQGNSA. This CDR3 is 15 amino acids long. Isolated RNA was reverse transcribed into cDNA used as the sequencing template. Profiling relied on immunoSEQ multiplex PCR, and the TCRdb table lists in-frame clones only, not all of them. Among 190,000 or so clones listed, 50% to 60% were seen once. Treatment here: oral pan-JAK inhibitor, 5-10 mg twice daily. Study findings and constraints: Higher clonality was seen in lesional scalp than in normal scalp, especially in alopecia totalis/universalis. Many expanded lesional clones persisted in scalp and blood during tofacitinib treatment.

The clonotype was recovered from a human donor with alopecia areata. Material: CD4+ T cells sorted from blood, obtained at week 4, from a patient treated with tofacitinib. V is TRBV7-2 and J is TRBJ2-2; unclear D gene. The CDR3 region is CASSLSQRATGELFF. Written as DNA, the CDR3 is TGTGCCAGCAGCTTATCCCAGCGCGCCACCGGGGAGCTGTTTTTT. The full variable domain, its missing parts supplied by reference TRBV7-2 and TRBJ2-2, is GAGVSQSPSNKVTEKGKDVELRCDPISGHTALYWYRQSLGQGLEFLIYFQGNSAPDKSGLPSDRFSAERTGGSVSTLTIQRTQQEDSAVYLCASSLSQRATGELFFGEGSRLTVL.